The next 20 T cell receptor beta chains were all read from a single sample in a study of cytomegalovirus exposure and HLA in healthy donors. The PCR employed 60 Vbeta primers together with 13 Jbeta primers. Generated by immunoSEQ multiplex PCR, the TCRdb table keeps only in-frame clones and is missing some. The repertoire holds tens of thousands of clones, around three fifths seen once, with roughly 10% in the top ten. Material: PBMCs. The receptors derive from a human donor in good health.

This clone was seen a handful of times. The chain carries TRBV18 and TRBJ2-7; perhaps TRBD1 as D (6 bases). The V gene lost 5 bases and the J gene lost 0 bases, with 11 bases spanning the gap. CDR3 length: 14 residues. Germline CDR1 is KGHSH and CDR2 is LQKENI. This chain's CDR3 is CASSDRTRSYEQYF. CDR3 nucleotide sequence: TGTGCCAGCTCAGACAGGACCCGCTCCTACGAGCAGTACTTC.

This clone was counted once. This chain joins TRBV10-2 and TRBJ2-7; D might be TRBD1 (6 bases). Germline V CDR1 and CDR2: WSHSY, SAAADI. The CDR3 extends over 13 amino acids. V shed 10 bases and J shed 0 bases, with 13 bases lying between them. The CDR3 protein is CAIQGTASYEQYF. DNA for the CDR3: TGCGCCATCCAGGGGACCGCCTCCTACGAGCAGTACTTC.

J is TRBJ1-1 and V is TRBV7-3; 9 bases align to TRBD1. The CDR3 runs 13 residues. V dropped 5 bases and J dropped 11; count of bases not matched to a gene: 9. Germline assignment: CDR1 SGHTA and CDR2 FQGTGA. This chain's CDR3 is CASSTRDRDPAFF. CDR3 sequence (DNA): TGTGCCAGCAGCACCCGGGACAGGGATCCGGCTTTCTTT.

The rearrangement links TRBV7-3 to TRBJ2-3; TRBD2 agrees at 9 bases. The length of the CDR3 is 15 residues. CDR1 is SGHTA and CDR2 is FQGTGA in the germline V gene. V dropped 2 bases and J dropped 3; count of bases not matched to a gene: 3. The CDR3 loop is CASSLAGGETDTQYF. CDR3 in DNA: TGTGCCAGCAGCTTAGCGGGGGGGGAGACAGATACGCAGTATTTT.

This clone was counted between two and nine times. V usage is TRBV7-2 and J usage is TRBJ1-1; 7 nucleotides match TRBD1. CDR1 SGHTA and CDR2 FQGNSA come from the germline V gene. This CDR3 is 16 amino acids long. J lost 2 bases, V lost 6 bases, and 12 bases had no gene match. The CDR3 is CASRGSGTEFNTEAFF. The CDR3 bases are TGTGCCAGCAGAGGTTCCGGGACAGAATTTAACACTGAAGCTTTCTTT. The full variable domain, its missing parts supplied by reference TRBV7-2 and TRBJ1-1, is GAGVSQSPSNKVTEKGKDVELRCDPISGHTALYWYRQSLGQGLEFLIYFQGNSAPDKSGLPSDRFSAERTGGSVSTLTIQRTQQEDSAVYLCASRGSGTEFNTEAFFGQGTRLTVV.

J is TRBJ2-7 and V is TRBV29-1; D ambiguous. CDR3 length: 12 residues. The germline V and J ends were trimmed by 7 bases and 6 bases, with 16 bases remaining between them. Looked up from germline, CDR1 is SQVTM and CDR2 is ANQGSEA. CDR3 nucleotide sequence: TGCAGCGCCGAAAGCCATCGCGCCGAGCAGTACTTC. This sequence encodes CSAESHRAEQYF.

This clone occurred a few times. V and J are TRBV5-6 and TRBJ2-3, with 12 bases that match TRBD2. Germline CDR1 SGHDT, CDR2 YYEEEE. CDR3 length: 18 amino acids. Germline trimming cut 4 bases from V and 3 bases from J; bases unmatched to any gene: 12. The CDR3 nucleotides read TGTGCCAGCAGCGGCACGGGACTAGCGGGCGGAGGGACAGATACGCAGTATTTT. Its protein product is CASSGTGLAGGGTDTQYF.

The V and J genes are TRBV19 and TRBJ1-2; D uncertain. The germline V and J ends were trimmed by 3 bases and 0 bases, with 5 bases remaining between them. The germline gives CDR1 LNHDA, CDR2 SQIVND (reference sequence). The CDR3 runs 13 residues. The CDR3 sequence: CASSIGSNYGYTF. The CDR3 DNA reads TGTGCCAGTAGTATCGGGTCTAACTATGGCTACACCTTC.

J is TRBJ2-7 and V is TRBV7-9, with 10 bases identical to TRBD1. V shed 5 bases and J 3 bases; nucleotides not matched to a gene: 10. The CDR3 sequence is 16 residues long. CDR1 and CDR2 from the germline V gene are SEHNR and FQNEAQ (reference sequence). For the CDR3, the DNA is TGTGCCAGCAGCCCAGCTCCGGGACAGGGGATCTACGAGCAGTACTTC. Protein product: CASSPAPGQGIYEQYF.

This clone has more than one count but fewer than ten. V is TRBV4-3 and J is TRBJ1-2; D perhaps matches TRBD1 (6 bases). Trimming took 2 bases from V and 3 from J, leaving 13 bases between them. This CDR3 spans 15 amino acids. Germline V gene lookup returns CDR1 LGHNA and CDR2 YSLEER. CDR3 protein: CASSQSRTVYYGYTF. The CDR3 DNA reads as TGCGCCAGCAGCCAATCCAGGACAGTATACTATGGCTACACCTTC.

This clone turned up a few times. The chain joins TRBV11-1 to TRBJ2-2; 8 nucleotides agree with TRBD1. CDR3 length: 13 amino acids. The germline V gene encodes CDR1 SGHAT and CDR2 FQDESV (reference sequence). Trimming cost V 7 bases and J 4 bases; bases outside gene matches: 2. CDR3 bases: TGTGCCAGCACCCAGGGGGCCACCGGGGAGCTGTTTTTT. Translation: CASTQGATGELFF.

This chain joins TRBV19 and TRBJ2-2; 7 bases are shared with TRBD1. This CDR3 has 16 amino acids. Germline-derived CDR1 and CDR2 are LNHDA and SQIVND (reference sequence). In DNA form, the CDR3 reads TGTGCAGCGAATACCGGGGACAGTATACGAACCGGGGAGCTGTTTTTT. As protein: CAANTGDSIRTGELFF. Together with reference TRBV19 and TRBJ2-2, the CDR3 gives the full variable domain: DGGITQSPKYLFRKEGQNVTLSCEQNLNHDAMYWYRQDPGQGLRLIYYSQIVNDFQKGDIAEGYSVSREKKESFPLTVTSAQKNPTAFYLCAANTGDSIRTGELFFGEGSRLTVL.

This clone was seen only once. The chain couples TRBV4-1 to TRBJ2-7; D not certain. The CDR3 runs to 13 residues. Trimming took 4 bases from V and 4 from J, leaving 11 bases between them. From germline, CDR1 is MGHRA and CDR2 YSYEKL. The CDR3 region has the DNA TGCGCCAGCAGCCCCAAGCCATCGTACGAGCAGTACTTC. It yields the protein CASSPKPSYEQYF.

V and J are TRBV30 and TRBJ1-2, with D uncertain. The ends were cut back, 2 bases at V and 10 bases at J, with 11 bases in the middle. The CDR3 contains 11 residues. CDR1 is GTSNPN and CDR2 is SVGIG in the germline V gene (reference sequence). CDR3 sequence (DNA): TGTGCCTGGAGTCTACAGTTAATCTACACCTTC. It is translated as CAWSLQLIYTF.

This clone was detected only a few times. The sample carries other DNA sequences with the same CDR3. The CDR3 sequence: CASSIRRGNTEAFF. The CDR3 nucleotides read TGTGCCAGTAGTATAAGGAGAGGAAACACTGAAGCTTTCTTT. The chain links TRBV19 to TRBJ1-1; no reliable D call. The CDR3 sequence is 14 residues long. Trimming took 2 bases from V and 2 from J, leaving 9 bases between them. The germline V gene has CDR1 LNHDA and CDR2 SQIVND (reference sequence).

The chain combines TRBV10-1 with TRBJ2-2, with 8 bases lining up with TRBD1. V lost 3 bases and J lost 5; bases outside the gene matches: 2. Looked up from germline, CDR1 is WNHNN and CDR2 is SYGVQD (reference sequence). This CDR3 comprises 14 residues. CDR3: CASSDRGRTGELFF. In DNA, the CDR3 is TGCGCCAGCAGTGACAGGGGGCGAACCGGGGAGCTGTTTTTT.

The genes are TRBV5-4 and TRBJ1-3; 8 bases fit TRBD1. This CDR3 spans 14 amino acids. Germline V gene sequence: CDR1 SGHNT, CDR2 YYREEE (reference sequence). J gave up 5 bases and V 2 bases, and 3 bases lay outside the gene matches. This chain's CDR3 is CASSFQGARNTIYF. The CDR3 DNA reads TGTGCCAGCAGCTTCCAGGGGGCCAGAAACACCATATATTTT.

The chain recombines TRBV7-2 with TRBJ2-2, with TRBD2 matching over 7 bases. Trimming at V came to 0 bases and at J to 17 bases, leaving 15 bases not matched to a gene. CDR3 length: 15 amino acids. CDR1 is SGHTA, CDR2 FQGNSA, per germline. The CDR3 DNA follows: TGTGCCAGCAGCTTAGCAGGGAGGTTCACCGGGGGGTCTTTTTTT. Translated: CASSLAGRFTGGSFF.

This chain uses TRBV4-3 with TRBJ2-1, with 9 nucleotides matching TRBD1. Germline CDR1 and CDR2: LGHNA and YSLEER. The CDR3 totals 15 residues. V was pared by 4 bases and J by 6 bases, with 7 bases of the junction left unmatched. CDR3 nucleotides: TGCGCCAGCAGCCCCGGACAGGGGATGGTCAATGAGCAGTTCTTC. Its translation: CASSPGQGMVNEQFF.

This clone was detected only once. V usage is TRBV6-5 and J usage is TRBJ2-5; 15 nucleotides line up with TRBD2. The J call is doubtful: the DNA matches TRBJ2-7 better. Germline CDR1 and CDR2: MNHEY and SVGAGI. CDR3 length: 15 amino acids. Here the CDR3 reads CASRGLAGGLNEQYF. CDR3 DNA: TGTGCCAGCAGGGGACTAGCGGGGGGATTAAACGAGCAGTACTTC.